A single sample gave rise to the 19 T cell receptor beta chains below, sequenced in a study of blood T cells in healthy people across ages (dated by TCRdb to the mid-2010s). Libraries were made using 5' RACE. Sequencing was carried out with an Illumina HiSeq 2500. The second PCR ran for about 6 to 12 cycles and used a J-beta primer mix along with a sample-barcoded 5' primer. Using fastp at Q25 and MiXCR, TCRdb reprocessed the public reads and kept productive beta chains. Rows matching on CDR3 protein sequence are summarized as one entry with the most common DNA and genes. This sample comprises around 670,000 distinct CDR3 sequences, about 30% of them detected only once. Approximately 14% of the sample comes from the top ten. Sequences were obtained from blood. The receptors originated from an elderly woman in good health.

In this sample, this clonotype turned up many times. CDR3 DNA: TGCGCCAGCAGCCGCGGGACAGGGGGACGATACGAGCAGTACTTC. Translating gives CASSRGTGGRYEQYF. This sequence joins TRBV5-1 and TRBJ2-7; 11 bases line up with TRBD1. Trimming cost V 4 bases and J 4 bases; bases outside gene matches: 7. This CDR3 comprises 15 residues. Germline CDR1 SGHRS, CDR2 YFSETQ.

This clonotype has only a few counts. V is TRBV5-1 and J is TRBJ2-5, with 9 bases fitting TRBD2. CDR1 is SGHRS, CDR2 YFSETQ, per germline. With 3 bases clipped from V and 3 bases from J, the junction kept 3 bases outside the gene matches. This CDR3 spans 14 amino acids. CDR3: CASSSGTSKETQYF. In nucleotides, the CDR3 is TGCGCCAGCAGCTCCGGGACTAGCAAAGAGACCCAGTACTTC.

This clonotype was observed at least ten times. This sequence joins TRBV6-2 or TRBV6-3 and TRBJ2-5; 9 bases line up with TRBD2. The trim removed 7 bases at V and 5 bases at J, leaving 11 bases unmatched. CDR3 size: 15 residues. Germline CDR1 is MNHEY and CDR2 is SVGEGT. CDR3 DNA sequence: TGTGCCAGCACCGACCCCCCTAGCGGGGTCGAGACCCAGTACTTC. Translated, it gives CASTDPPSGVETQYF.

The chain carries TRBV10-3 and TRBJ1-4, with D possibly TRBD1 on 5 matching bases. The CDR3 sequence is 14 residues long. In germline, CDR1 is ENHRY, CDR2 SYGVKD. V was cut by 4 bases and J by 7 bases, with 13 bases left in between. The CDR3 nucleotides read TGTGCCATCAGTGTGGGCAGGGCGGGTGAAAAACTGTTTTTT. Protein sequence: CAISVGRAGEKLFF.

This sequence joins TRBV18 and TRBJ2-5, with no clear D. The end of the DNA is better explained by TRBJ2-7, so the J call may be wrong. The CDR3 spans 12 residues. CDR1 is KGHSH and CDR2 is LQKENI in the germline V gene. The CDR3: CASSPRQDEQYF. The CDR3 DNA sequence: TGTGCCAGCTCACCAAGGCAGGACGAGCAGTACTTC.

This clonotype occurred many times. V and J are TRBV12-3 or TRBV12-4 and TRBJ1-5; weak D call: TRBD1 (6 bases). The CDR3 is 15 residues long. Between the trimmed V and J ends, which lost 2 bases and 5 bases, there was a span of 13 bases. Here the CDR3 reads CASSLITGLDQPQHF. The CDR3 DNA sequence: TGTGCCAGCAGTTTAATTACAGGGTTGGATCAGCCCCAGCATTTT.

This clonotype was observed many times. This sequence joins TRBV6-6 and TRBJ2-5; 8 nucleotides agree with TRBD1. The ends lost 2 bases at V and 4 bases at J; junction bases unmatched: 9. The CDR3 covers 16 residues. The germline gives CDR1 MNHNY, CDR2 SVGAGI (reference sequence). In DNA form, the CDR3 reads TGTGCCAGCAGTTACCCCCCTCAGGGGGCCGGAGAGACCCAGTACTTC. Encoded protein: CASSYPPQGAGETQYF.

Turning to this clonotype: This may be a read error: a much more frequent sequence differs by one nucleotide. The V and J genes are TRBV5-4 and TRBJ2-7; 9 bases fit TRBD1. The CDR3 spans 15 residues. CDR1 is SGHNT, CDR2 YYREEE, per germline (reference sequence). V lost 7 bases and J lost 1; bases outside the gene matches: 9. The chain's CDR3 is CASGPGQGNSYEQYF. DNA of the CDR3: TGTGCCAGCGGCCCGGGACAGGGAAATTCCTACGAGCAGTACTTC.

This clonotype has a count of ten or more. This may arise from a read error, as a much more abundant clone is one base away. The CDR3 protein is CASSPLSGGREETQYF. The CDR3 DNA is TGTGCCAGCAGCCCCCTATCGGGGGGCCGGGAGGAGACCCAGTACTTC. This chain joins TRBV7-2 and TRBJ2-5; TRBD2 might be the D (7 bases). From germline, CDR1 is SGHTA and CDR2 FQGNSA. Trimming shortened V by 5 bases and J by 5 bases, and 21 bases separated the two germline ends. The CDR3 covers 16 residues.

This clonotype occurred a few times. The chain uses TRBV6-2 or TRBV6-3 and TRBJ1-2; D not resolved. The CDR3 consists of 10 residues. Trimming left V 6 bases short and J 8 bases short, with 7 bases between. Germline loops: CDR1 MNHEY, CDR2 SVGEGT. CDR3 sequence: CASRNGGYTF. The DNA for the CDR3 is TGTGCCAGCAGAAACGGGGGCTACACCTTC.

On this clonotype itself: This may be a read error: a much more frequent sequence differs by one nucleotide. The genes are TRBV29-1 and TRBJ1-2; D might be TRBD1 (5 bases). This CDR3 is 13 amino acids long. Germline lookup yields CDR1 SQVTM and CDR2 ANQGSEA. CDR3 loop: CSARDRANYDYTF. CDR3 nucleotides: TGCAGCGCAAGGGACCGAGCTAACTATGACTACACCTTC.

The chain recombines TRBV5-4 with TRBJ2-4; 9 positions agree with TRBD1. The CDR3 has 15 amino acids. Germline V CDR1 and CDR2: SGHNT, YYREEE (reference sequence). V dropped 4 bases and J dropped 5; count of bases not matched to a gene: 7. CDR3 in DNA: TGTGCCAGCAGCGCCGGGACAGGGAGGGAAAACATTCAGTACTTC. Its translation is CASSAGTGRENIQYF.

The chain employs TRBV27 and TRBJ2-7; D is possibly TRBD1 or TRBD2 (6 bases each). Trimming took 2 bases from V and 6 from J, leaving 14 bases between them. The V gene's germline CDR1 is MNHEY and CDR2 SMNVEV (reference sequence). The CDR3 is 14 amino acids. This CDR3 reads CASSLEWGAREQYF. The CDR3 DNA reads TGTGCCAGCAGTTTAGAGTGGGGGGCTCGCGAGCAGTACTTC.

The V gene is TRBV5-6, the J gene TRBJ1-3; D is unclear. CDR3 length: 15 residues. From germline, CDR1 is SGHDT and CDR2 YYEEEE. Trimming pared 1 base from V and 3 bases from J, leaving 11 bases between. Here the CDR3 reads CASSLYQSIGNTIYF. For the CDR3, the DNA is TGTGCCAGCAGCTTGTATCAGTCCATTGGAAACACCATATATTTT.

This clonotype was recorded at least ten times. This chain links TRBV5-1 with TRBJ2-5; the match to TRBD1 covers 8 bases. Germline CDR1 SGHRS, CDR2 YFSETQ. V shed 2 bases and J 11 bases; nucleotides not matched to a gene: 11. This CDR3 has 14 amino acids. The CDR3 DNA reads as TGCGCCAGCAGCTTTGGGGACAGGCCTCGAGAGCAGTACTTC. It codes for CASSFGDRPREQYF.

This clonotype was observed at least ten times. The chain joins TRBV29-1 to TRBJ2-5; D gene unclear. This CDR3 comprises 11 residues. CDR1 and CDR2 from the germline V gene are SQVTM and ANQGSEA. V was pared by 6 bases and J by 5 bases, with 10 bases between. CDR3 sequence reads: CSVSTRETQYF. CDR3 DNA sequence: TGCAGCGTCTCGACACGGGAGACCCAGTACTTC.

V usage is TRBV10-3 and J usage is TRBJ2-1, with TRBD2 matching over 7 bases. Germline-derived CDR1 and CDR2 are ENHRY and SYGVKD. Trimming cost V 6 bases and J 15 bases; bases outside gene matches: 11. The CDR3 loop spans 12 amino acids. CDR3 residues: CAISQGLAELFF. CDR3 nucleotides: TGTGCCATCAGCCAAGGGCTAGCGGAGTTGTTCTTC.

There are many counts of this clonotype. The chain employs TRBV15 and TRBJ2-7; D is uncertain. Trimming pared 0 bases from V and 3 bases from J, leaving 6 bases between. Germline assignment: CDR1 LNHNV and CDR2 YYDKDF (reference sequence). The CDR3 is made up of 13 amino acids. CDR3 in amino acids: CATSRDLGYEQYF. CDR3 nucleotides: TGTGCCACCAGCAGAGATCTGGGCTACGAGCAGTACTTC.

Worth noting for this clonotype: Given a much more abundant clone one base away, this may be a read error. V gene TRBV20-1 combines with J gene TRBJ2-1; 13 bases are shared with TRBD2. The J call is doubtful: the DNA matches TRBJ2-7 better. Germline V lookup: CDR1 DFQATT, CDR2 SNEGSKA (reference sequence). This CDR3 comprises 17 residues. The CDR3 sequence: CSGFGTSGEFVYNEQYF. The DNA of the CDR3 is TGCAGCGGCTTCGGGACTAGCGGGGAATTTGTCTACAATGAGCAGTACTTC.